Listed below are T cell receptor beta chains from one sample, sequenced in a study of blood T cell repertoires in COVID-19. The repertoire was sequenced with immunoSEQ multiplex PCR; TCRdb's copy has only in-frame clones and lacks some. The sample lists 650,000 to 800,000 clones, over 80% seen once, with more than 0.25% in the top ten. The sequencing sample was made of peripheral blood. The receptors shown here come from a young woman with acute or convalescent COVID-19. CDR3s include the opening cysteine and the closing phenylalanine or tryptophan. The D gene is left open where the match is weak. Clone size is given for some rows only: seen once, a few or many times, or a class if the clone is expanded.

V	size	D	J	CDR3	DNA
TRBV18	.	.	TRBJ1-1	CASSPQSIKGGNTEAFF	TGTGCCAGCTCACCTCAAAGTATTAAAGGGGGGAACACTGAAGCTTTCTTT
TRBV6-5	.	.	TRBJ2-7	CASRQGGYEQYF	TGTGCCAGCAGACAGGGTGGGTACGAGCAGTACTTC
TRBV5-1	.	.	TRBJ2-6	CASSLLSGAVSGANVLTF	TGCGCCAGCAGCTTGCTTTCTGGGGCAGTCTCTGGGGCCAACGTCCTGACTTTC
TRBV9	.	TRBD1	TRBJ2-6	CASSAKPGQGTSGANVLTF	TGTGCCAGCAGCGCGAAGCCGGGACAGGGGACTTCTGGGGCCAACGTCCTGACTTTC
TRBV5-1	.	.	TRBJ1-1	CASSLIQGRANTEAFF	TGCGCCAGCAGCTTGATACAGGGACGGGCGAACACTGAAGCTTTCTTT
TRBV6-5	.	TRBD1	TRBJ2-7	CASTRTGFHEQYF	TGTGCCAGCACCCGGACAGGGTTCCACGAGCAGTACTTC
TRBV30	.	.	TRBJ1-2	CAWSVLNQNGYTF	TGTGCCTGGAGTGTACTAAATCAGAACGGCTACACCTTC
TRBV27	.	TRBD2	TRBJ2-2	CASSWFSGGLRTGELFF	TGTGCCAGCAGCTGGTTTAGCGGGGGCCTTAGAACCGGGGAGCTGTTTTTT
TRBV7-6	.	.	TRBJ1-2	CASSLDREGYGYTF	TGTGCCAGCAGCTTAGACAGGGAAGGGTATGGCTACACCTTC
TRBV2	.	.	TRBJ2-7	CASSDGGLGEQYF	TGTGCCAGCAGTGATGGCGGGTTGGGCGAGCAGTACTTC
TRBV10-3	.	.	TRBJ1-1	CARGGTEAFF	TGTGCCAGGGGGGGAACTGAAGCTTTCTTT
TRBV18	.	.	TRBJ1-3	CASSPGEGNTIYF	TGTGCCAGCTCACCAGGAGAGGGAAACACCATATATTTT
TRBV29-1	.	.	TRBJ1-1	CSVGRLGLTEGAFF	TGCAGCGTTGGACGGTTAGGGCTTACCGAGGGAGCTTTCTTT
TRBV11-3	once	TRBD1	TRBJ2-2	CASSLGQGTNTGELFF	TGTGCCAGCAGCTTAGGACAGGGGACAAACACCGGGGAGCTGTTTTTT
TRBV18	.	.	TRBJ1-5	CASSPPGWGSNQPQHF	TGTGCCAGCTCACCACCGGGTTGGGGCTCCAATCAGCCCCAGCATTTT
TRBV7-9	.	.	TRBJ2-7	CASRMTGSYEQYF	TGTGCCAGCAGAATGACAGGCTCCTACGAGCAGTACTTC
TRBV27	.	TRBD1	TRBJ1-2	CASSDRGWYGYTF	TGTGCCAGCAGTGACAGGGGTTGGTATGGCTACACCTTC
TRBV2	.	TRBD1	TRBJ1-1	CASSGRTGAFF	TGTGCCAGCAGTGGCCGGACAGGAGCTTTCTTT
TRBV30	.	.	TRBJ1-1	CAWSYGEPWMNTEAFF	TGTGCCTGGAGTTACGGGGAACCCTGGATGAACACTGAAGCTTTCTTT
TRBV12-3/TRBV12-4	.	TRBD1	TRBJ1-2	CASRPTGGYGYTF	TGTGCCAGCAGGCCGACAGGGGGCTATGGCTACACCTTC
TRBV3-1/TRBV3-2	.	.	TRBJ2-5	CASSQVLVQETQYF	TGTGCCAGCAGCCAAGTTCTAGTGCAAGAGACCCAGTACTTC
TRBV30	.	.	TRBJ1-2	CAWSPAARVNYGYTF	TGTGCCTGGAGTCCCGCCGCCAGGGTCAACTATGGCTACACCTTC
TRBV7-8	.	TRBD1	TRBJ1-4	CASSSDRTGGPTNEKLFF	TGTGCCAGCAGCTCCGATAGGACAGGGGGCCCAACTAATGAAAAACTGTTTTTT
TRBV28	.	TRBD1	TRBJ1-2	CASSPGGDFYGYTF	TGTGCCAGCAGCCCAGGGGGAGATTTCTATGGCTACACCTTC
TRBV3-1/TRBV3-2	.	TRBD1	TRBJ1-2	CASSQTGGLGYTF	TGTGCCAGCAGCCAGACAGGGGGCCTCGGCTACACCTTC
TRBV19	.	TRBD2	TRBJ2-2	CASSPRGLAGHTGELFF	TGTGCCAGTAGCCCCAGAGGACTAGCGGGACACACCGGGGAGCTGTTTTTT
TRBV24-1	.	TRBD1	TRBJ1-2	CATRANGQGFNYGYTF	TGTGCCACCAGAGCGAACGGACAGGGGTTTAACTATGGCTACACCTTC
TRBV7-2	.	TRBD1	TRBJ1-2	CASSLRRQGEGGYTF	TGTGCCAGCAGCTTACGTAGACAGGGGGAGGGTGGCTACACCTTC
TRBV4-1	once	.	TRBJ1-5	CASSRTGQIGQPQHF	TGCGCCAGCAGCCGCACAGGGCAGATTGGGCAGCCCCAGCATTTT
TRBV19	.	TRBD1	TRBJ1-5	CASCRRTGDYQPQHF	TGTGCCAGTTGCCGAAGGACAGGGGACTATCAGCCCCAGCATTTT
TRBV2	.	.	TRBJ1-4	CASSRGGEEKLFF	TGTGCCAGCAGTAGAGGGGGGGAAGAAAAACTGTTTTTT
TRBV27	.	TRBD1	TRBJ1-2	CASSRSIQGQHINYGYTF	TGTGCCAGCAGTCGGTCCATACAGGGACAGCATATTAACTATGGCTACACCTTC
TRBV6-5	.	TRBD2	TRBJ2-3	CASSLLSGGTDTQYF	TGTGCCAGCAGCCTCCTAAGCGGGGGAACAGATACGCAGTATTTT
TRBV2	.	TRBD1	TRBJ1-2	CASRLTGWFVGYTF	TGTGCCAGCAGGTTGACAGGGTGGTTCGTCGGCTACACCTTC
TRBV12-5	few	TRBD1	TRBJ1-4	CASGFTQGRSLTNEKLFF	TGTGCTAGTGGTTTTACACAGGGGAGGTCATTAACTAATGAAAAACTGTTTTTT
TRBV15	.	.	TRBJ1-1	CATSSTTGAEAFF	TGTGCCACCAGCAGCACCACGGGGGCTGAAGCTTTCTTT
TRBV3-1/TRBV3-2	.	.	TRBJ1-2	CASTNSGLYGYTF	TGTGCCAGCACCAATTCAGGGCTGTATGGCTACACCTTC
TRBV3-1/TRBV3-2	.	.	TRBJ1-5	CASSQGGRQPQHF	TGTGCCAGCAGCCAAGGAGGTCGGCAGCCCCAGCATTTT
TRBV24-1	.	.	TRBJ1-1	CATSGNRGTTDTEAFF	TGTGCCACCAGTGGTAATAGGGGGACAACAGACACTGAAGCTTTCTTT
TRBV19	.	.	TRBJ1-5	CASSKQGDSNQPQHF	TGTGCCAGTAGTAAACAGGGCGATAGCAATCAGCCCCAGCATTTT
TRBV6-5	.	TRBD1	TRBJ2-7	CASRDRFYEQYF	TGTGCCAGCAGGGACAGGTTCTACGAGCAGTACTTC
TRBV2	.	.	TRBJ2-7	CASSPIAYSYEQYF	TGTGCCAGCTCCCCGATTGCCTACTCCTACGAGCAGTACTTC